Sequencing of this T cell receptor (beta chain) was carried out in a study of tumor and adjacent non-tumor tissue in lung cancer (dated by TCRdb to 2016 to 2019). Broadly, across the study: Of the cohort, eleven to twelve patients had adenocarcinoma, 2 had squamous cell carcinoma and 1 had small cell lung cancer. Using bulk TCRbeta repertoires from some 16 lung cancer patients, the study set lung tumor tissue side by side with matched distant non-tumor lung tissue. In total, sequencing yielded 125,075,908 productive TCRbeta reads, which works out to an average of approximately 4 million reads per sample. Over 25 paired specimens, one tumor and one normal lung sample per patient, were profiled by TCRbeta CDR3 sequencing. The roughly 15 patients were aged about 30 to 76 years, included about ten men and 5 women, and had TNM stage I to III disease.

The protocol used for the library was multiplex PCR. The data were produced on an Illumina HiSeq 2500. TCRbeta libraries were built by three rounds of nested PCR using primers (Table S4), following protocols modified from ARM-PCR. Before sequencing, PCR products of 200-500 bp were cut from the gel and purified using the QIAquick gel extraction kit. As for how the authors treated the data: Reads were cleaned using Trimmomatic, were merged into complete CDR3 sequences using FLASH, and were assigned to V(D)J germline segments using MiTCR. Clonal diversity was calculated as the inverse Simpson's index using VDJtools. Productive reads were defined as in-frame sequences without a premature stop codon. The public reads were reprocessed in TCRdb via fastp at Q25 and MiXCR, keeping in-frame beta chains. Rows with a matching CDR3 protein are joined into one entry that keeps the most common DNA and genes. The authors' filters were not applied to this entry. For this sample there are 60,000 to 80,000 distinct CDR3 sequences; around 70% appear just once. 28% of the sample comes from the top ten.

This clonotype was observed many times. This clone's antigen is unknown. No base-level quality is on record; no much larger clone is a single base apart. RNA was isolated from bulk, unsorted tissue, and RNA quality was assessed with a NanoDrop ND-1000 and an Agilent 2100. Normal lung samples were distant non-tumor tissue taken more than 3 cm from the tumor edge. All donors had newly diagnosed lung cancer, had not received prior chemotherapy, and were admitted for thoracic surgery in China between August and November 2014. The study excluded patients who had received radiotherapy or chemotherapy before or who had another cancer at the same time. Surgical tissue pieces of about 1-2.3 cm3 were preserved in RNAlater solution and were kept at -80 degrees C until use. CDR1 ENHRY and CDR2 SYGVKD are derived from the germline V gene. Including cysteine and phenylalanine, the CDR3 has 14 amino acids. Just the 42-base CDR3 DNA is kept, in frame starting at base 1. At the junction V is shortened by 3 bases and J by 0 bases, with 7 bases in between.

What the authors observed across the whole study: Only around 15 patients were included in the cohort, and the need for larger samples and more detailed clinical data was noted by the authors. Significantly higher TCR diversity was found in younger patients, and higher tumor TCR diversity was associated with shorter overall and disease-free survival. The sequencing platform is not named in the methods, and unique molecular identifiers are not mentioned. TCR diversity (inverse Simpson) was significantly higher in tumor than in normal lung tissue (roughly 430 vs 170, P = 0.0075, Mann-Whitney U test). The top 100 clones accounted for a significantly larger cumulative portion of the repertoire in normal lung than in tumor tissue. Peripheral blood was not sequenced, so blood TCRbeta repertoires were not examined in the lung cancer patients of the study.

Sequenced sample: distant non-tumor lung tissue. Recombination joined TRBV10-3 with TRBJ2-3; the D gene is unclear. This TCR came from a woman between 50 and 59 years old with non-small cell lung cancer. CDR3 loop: CAISDTTSTDTQYF. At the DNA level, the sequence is TGTGCCATCAGTGACACAACTAGCACAGATACGCAGTATTTT.